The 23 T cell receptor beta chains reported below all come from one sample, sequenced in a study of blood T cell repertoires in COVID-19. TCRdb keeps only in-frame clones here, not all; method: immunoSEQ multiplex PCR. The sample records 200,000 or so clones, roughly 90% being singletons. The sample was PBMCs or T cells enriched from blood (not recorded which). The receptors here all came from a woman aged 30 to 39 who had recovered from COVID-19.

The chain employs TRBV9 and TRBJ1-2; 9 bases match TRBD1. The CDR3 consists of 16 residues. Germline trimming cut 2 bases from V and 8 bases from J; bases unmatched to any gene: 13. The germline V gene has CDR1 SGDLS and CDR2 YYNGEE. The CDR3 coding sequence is TGTGCCAGCAGCGTCGGACCACAGGGGGCAGCGGAGGGCTACACCTTC. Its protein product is CASSVGPQGAAEGYTF.

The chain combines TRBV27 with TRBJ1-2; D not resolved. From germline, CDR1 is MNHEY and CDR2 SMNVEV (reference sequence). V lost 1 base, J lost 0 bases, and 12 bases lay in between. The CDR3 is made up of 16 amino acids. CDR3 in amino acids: CASSLLAGKTNYGYTF. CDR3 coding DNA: TGTGCCAGCAGTTTATTGGCGGGAAAGACTAACTATGGCTACACCTTC.

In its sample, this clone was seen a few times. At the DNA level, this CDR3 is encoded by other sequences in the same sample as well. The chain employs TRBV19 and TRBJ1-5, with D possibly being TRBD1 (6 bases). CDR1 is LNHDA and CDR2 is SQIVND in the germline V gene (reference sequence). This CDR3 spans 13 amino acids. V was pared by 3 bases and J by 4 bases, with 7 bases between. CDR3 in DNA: TGTGCCAGTAGTATTGGACAGAATCAGCCCCAGCATTTT. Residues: CASSIGQNQPQHF.

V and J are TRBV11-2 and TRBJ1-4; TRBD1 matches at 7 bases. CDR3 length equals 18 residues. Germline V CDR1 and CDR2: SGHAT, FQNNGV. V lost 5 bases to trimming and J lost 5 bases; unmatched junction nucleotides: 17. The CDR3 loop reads CASSVRFRGTLLNEKLFF. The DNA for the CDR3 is TGTGCCAGCAGCGTAAGATTCAGGGGGACCCTATTAAATGAAAAACTGTTTTTT.

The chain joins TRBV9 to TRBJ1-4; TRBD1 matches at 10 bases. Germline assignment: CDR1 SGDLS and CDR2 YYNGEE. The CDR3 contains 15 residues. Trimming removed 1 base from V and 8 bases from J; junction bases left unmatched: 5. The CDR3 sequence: CASSVRTGGGEKLFF. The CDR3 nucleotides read TGTGCCAGCAGCGTAAGGACAGGGGGTGGAGAAAAACTGTTTTTT.

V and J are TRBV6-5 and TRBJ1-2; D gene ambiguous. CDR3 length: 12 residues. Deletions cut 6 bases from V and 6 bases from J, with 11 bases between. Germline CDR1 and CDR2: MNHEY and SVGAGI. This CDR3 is CASSPGANGYTF. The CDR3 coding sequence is TGTGCCAGCAGCCCCGGAGCCAATGGCTACACCTTC.

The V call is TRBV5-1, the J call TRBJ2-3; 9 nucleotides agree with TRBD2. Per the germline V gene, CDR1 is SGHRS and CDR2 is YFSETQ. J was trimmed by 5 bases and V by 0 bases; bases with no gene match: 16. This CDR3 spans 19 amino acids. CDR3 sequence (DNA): TGCGCCAGCAGCTTGGCTCCCCTGACTAGCGGCCTTGGGGGAGATACGCAGTATTTT. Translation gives CASSLAPLTSGLGGDTQYF.

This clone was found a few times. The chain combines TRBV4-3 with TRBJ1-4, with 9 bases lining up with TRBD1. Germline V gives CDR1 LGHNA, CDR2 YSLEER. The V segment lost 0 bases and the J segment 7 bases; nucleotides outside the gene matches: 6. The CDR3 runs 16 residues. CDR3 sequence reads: CASSQEGGTGSEKLFF. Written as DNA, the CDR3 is TGCGCCAGCAGCCAAGAGGGGGGGACAGGGAGTGAAAAACTGTTTTTT.

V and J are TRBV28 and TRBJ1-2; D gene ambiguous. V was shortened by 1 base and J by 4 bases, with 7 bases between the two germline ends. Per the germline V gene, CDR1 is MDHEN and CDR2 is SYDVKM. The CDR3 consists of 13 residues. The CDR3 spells CASSLSQVYGYTF. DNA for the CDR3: TGTGCCAGCAGTTTATCCCAGGTCTATGGCTACACCTTC.

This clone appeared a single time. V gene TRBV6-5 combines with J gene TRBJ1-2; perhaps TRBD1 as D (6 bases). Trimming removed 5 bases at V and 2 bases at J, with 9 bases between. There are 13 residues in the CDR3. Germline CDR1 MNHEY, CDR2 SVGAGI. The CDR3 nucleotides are TGTGCCAGCAGTCTAACAGGGAACTATGGCTACACCTTC. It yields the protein CASSLTGNYGYTF.

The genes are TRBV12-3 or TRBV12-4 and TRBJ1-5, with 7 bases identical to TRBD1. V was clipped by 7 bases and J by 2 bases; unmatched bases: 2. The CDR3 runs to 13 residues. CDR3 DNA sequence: TGTGCCAGCAAAGGACAGGGCAATCAGCCCCAGCATTTT. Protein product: CASKGQGNQPQHF.

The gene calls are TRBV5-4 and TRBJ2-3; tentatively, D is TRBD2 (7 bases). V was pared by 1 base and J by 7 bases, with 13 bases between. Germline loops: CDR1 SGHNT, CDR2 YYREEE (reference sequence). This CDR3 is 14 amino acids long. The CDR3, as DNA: TGTGCCAGCAGCTTGCGCGGGGGCGATTATACGCAGTATTTT. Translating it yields CASSLRGGDYTQYF. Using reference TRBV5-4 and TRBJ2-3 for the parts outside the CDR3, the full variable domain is ETGVTQSPTHLIKTRGQQVTLRCSSQSGHNTVSWYQQALGQGPQFIFQYYREEENGRGNFPPRFSGLQFPNYSSELNVNALELDDSALYLCASSLRGGDYTQYFGPGTRLTVL.

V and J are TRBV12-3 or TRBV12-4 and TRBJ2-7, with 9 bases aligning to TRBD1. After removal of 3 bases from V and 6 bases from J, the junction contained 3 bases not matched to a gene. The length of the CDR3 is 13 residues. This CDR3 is CASSFGTGSEQYF. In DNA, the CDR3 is TGTGCCAGCAGTTTCGGGACAGGGTCCGAGCAGTACTTC.

The CDR3, as DNA: TGTGCCAGCAGCTTGTCCAGGTTGGTTCAGCCCCAGCATTTT. Its protein product is CASSLSRLVQPQHF. The chain joins TRBV7-8 to TRBJ1-5, with unresolved D. This CDR3 has 14 residues. V was shortened by 3 bases and J by 6 bases, with 12 bases between the two germline ends. Germline values: CDR1 SGHVS, CDR2 FQNEAQ.

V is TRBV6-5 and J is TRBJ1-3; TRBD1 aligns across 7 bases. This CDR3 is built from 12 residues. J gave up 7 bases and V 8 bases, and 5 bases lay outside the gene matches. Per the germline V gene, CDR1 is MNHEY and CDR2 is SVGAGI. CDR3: CASGQDRNTIYF. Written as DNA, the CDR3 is TGTGCCAGCGGACAGGATCGGAACACCATATATTTT.

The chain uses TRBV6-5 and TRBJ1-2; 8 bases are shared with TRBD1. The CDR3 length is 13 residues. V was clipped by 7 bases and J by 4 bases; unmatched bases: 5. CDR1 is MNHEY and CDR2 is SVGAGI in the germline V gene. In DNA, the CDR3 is TGTGCCAGCAAAGGACAGGGTGCCTATGGCTACACCTTC. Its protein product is CASKGQGAYGYTF.

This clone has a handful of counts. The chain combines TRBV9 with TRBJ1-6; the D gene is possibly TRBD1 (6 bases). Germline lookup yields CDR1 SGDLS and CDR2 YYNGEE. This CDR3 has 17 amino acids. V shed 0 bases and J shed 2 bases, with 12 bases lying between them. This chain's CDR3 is CASSVVSDRTYNSPLHF. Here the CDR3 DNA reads TGTGCCAGCAGCGTAGTAAGTGACAGGACCTATAATTCACCCCTCCACTTT.

CDR3 sequence (DNA): TGTGCCAGCTCTTCCGGACAGAACACTGAAGCTTTCTTT. Translation gives CASSSGQNTEAFF. V and J are TRBV18 and TRBJ1-1, with a tentative D call TRBD1 (5 bases). V lost 6 bases, J lost 1 base, and 9 bases lay in between. CDR1 KGHSH and CDR2 LQKENI come from the germline V gene. The CDR3 loop spans 13 amino acids.

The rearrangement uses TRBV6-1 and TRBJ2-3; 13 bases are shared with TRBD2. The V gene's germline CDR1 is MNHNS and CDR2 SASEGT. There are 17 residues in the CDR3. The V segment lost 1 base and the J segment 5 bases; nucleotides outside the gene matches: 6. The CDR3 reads CASSEGTSGGAGDTQYF. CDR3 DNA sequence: TGTGCCAGCAGTGAAGGCACTAGCGGGGGGGCTGGAGATACGCAGTATTTT.

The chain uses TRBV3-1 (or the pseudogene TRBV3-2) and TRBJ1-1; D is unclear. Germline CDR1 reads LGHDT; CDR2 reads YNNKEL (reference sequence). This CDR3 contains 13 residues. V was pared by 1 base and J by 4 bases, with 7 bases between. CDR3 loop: CASSQVPGTEAFF. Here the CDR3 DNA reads TGTGCCAGCAGCCAAGTACCGGGCACTGAAGCTTTCTTT.

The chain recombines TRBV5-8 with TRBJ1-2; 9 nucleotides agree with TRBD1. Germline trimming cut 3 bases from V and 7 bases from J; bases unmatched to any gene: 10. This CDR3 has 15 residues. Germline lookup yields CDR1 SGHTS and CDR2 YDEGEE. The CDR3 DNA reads TGTGCCAGCAGCTGGGGGCCAGGGACAGGGATTGGCTACACCTTC. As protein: CASSWGPGTGIGYTF.

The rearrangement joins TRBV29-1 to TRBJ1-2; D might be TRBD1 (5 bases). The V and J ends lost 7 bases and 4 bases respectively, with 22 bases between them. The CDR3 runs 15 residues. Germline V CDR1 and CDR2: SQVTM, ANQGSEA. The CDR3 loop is CSAVSWVLGLYGYTF. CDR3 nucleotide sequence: TGCAGCGCCGTTTCGTGGGTTTTGGGGCTCTATGGCTACACCTTC.

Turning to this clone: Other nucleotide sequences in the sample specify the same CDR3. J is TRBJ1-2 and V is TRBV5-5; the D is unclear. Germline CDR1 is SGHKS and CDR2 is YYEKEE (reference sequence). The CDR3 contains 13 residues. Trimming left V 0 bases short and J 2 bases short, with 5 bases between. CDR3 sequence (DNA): TGTGCCAGCAGCTTGGCCGGGAACTATGGCTACACCTTC. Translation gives CASSLAGNYGYTF.